This is a list of T cell receptor beta chains from one sample in a study of CD8+ T cells in alopecia areata. Profiling relied on immunoSEQ multiplex PCR, and the TCRdb table lists in-frame clones only, not all of them. Of 200,000 to 250,000 clones detected, under 70% appear once; the ten largest clones hold about 4.2%. The source material was CD4+ T cells sorted from blood, sampled at week 4, from a patient treated with tofacitinib. These receptors were obtained from a human donor with alopecia areata. Each CDR3 is given with its conserved first and last residue. Each record gives: clone size, J gene, V gene, D gene, CDR3 DNA, CDR3 protein. The D gene is left open where the match is weak. The size of a clone is reported for some rows only, either as once, few or many, or as a class for expanded clones.

once,TRBJ1-2,TRBV4-3,-,TGCGCCAGCAGCCAAGATGGAGGATTTAACTATGGCTACACCTTC,CASSQDGGFNYGYTF
-,TRBJ1-2,TRBV4-2,-,TGTGCCAGCAGCCAAGATCCTGGGACCTCCTATGGCTACACCTTC,CASSQDPGTSYGYTF
-,TRBJ1-1,TRBV2,TRBD1,TGTGCCAGCAGAGTTTCCGGGACAGCTAACACTGAAGCTTTCTTT,CASRVSGTANTEAFF
-,TRBJ1-1,TRBV27,-,TGTGCCAGCAGTTTAGCGGCTTTCTTT,CASSLAAFF
-,TRBJ2-5,TRBV4-2,-,TGTGCCAGCAGCCAGCGAGCGGAAGAGACCCAGTACTTC,CASSQRAEETQYF
-,TRBJ2-1,TRBV4-1,TRBD1,TGCGCCAGCAGCCAAGATCTAGGGCAGGGGGCGCGAAATGAGCAGTTCTTC,CASSQDLGQGARNEQFF
-,TRBJ1-1,TRBV20-1,-,TGCAGCCTCAGTGTGAACACTGAAGCTTTCTTT,CSLSVNTEAFF
-,TRBJ2-6,TRBV6-6,-,TGTGCCAGCAGTTATACGGGGGATACTGGGGCCAACGTCCTGACTTTC,CASSYTGDTGANVLTF
-,TRBJ2-5,TRBV7-2,-,TGTGCCAGCAGCTTAGTTACGGGGAAAGAGACCCAGTACTTC,CASSLVTGKETQYF
-,TRBJ2-5,TRBV6-5,TRBD2,TGTGCCAGCAGTTCTTCAAGCGGGGCACAGACCCAGTACTTC,CASSSSSGAQTQYF
few,TRBJ1-3,TRBV29-1,-,TGCAGCGTTGATCCGGGAACCCTTGGAAACACCATATATTTT,CSVDPGTLGNTIYF
-,TRBJ1-1,TRBV28,-,TGTGCCAGCAGTTCGGAGACAGCGAACACTGAAGCTTTCTTT,CASSSETANTEAFF
-,TRBJ2-7,TRBV11-2,TRBD2,TGTGCCAGCAGCTTGACGAGCGGGGGGGAAACAAGTTCCTACGAGCAGTACTTC,CASSLTSGGETSSYEQYF
-,TRBJ1-6,TRBV5-1,-,TGCGCCAGCAGAGCTACAACAGTTACTAATTCACCCCTCCACTTT,CASRATTVTNSPLHF
-,TRBJ1-5,TRBV30,-,TGTGCCTGGAGTGAGGGGAATAGCAATCAGCCCCAGCATTTT,CAWSEGNSNQPQHF
few,TRBJ2-1,TRBV2,TRBD2,TGTGCCAGCACCATCCAGCGGGGGGGCCTCAATGAGCAGTTCTTC,CASTIQRGGLNEQFF
-,TRBJ1-2,TRBV7-2,-,TGTGCCAGCAGCCAGCCCCAGGGAGGGATCTATGGCTACACCTTC,CASSQPQGGIYGYTF
-,TRBJ1-4,TRBV29-1,-,TGCAGCGGGGTAGCTAATGAAAAACTGTTTTTT,CSGVANEKLFF
once,TRBJ2-1,TRBV5-1,-,TGCGCCAGCAGATGGGGGCCCCAGGGCAATGAGCAGTTCTTC,CASRWGPQGNEQFF
-,TRBJ1-2,TRBV7-9,-,TGTGCCAGCACCTCCAGGGTGGGGGGCAGTCTCACCTTC,CASTSRVGGSLTF
-,TRBJ1-3,TRBV7-6,-,TGTGCCAGGGAGGACAGCGACTCTGGAAACACCATATATTTT,CAREDSDSGNTIYF
-,TRBJ2-1,TRBV4-1,TRBD2,TGCGCCAGCAGCCCCCGGGGGGACGGGTACAATGAGCAGTTCTTC,CASSPRGDGYNEQFF
once,TRBJ2-5,TRBV5-5,-,TGTGCCAGCAGCATCCGGACAGTCCAAGAGACCCAGTACTTC,CASSIRTVQETQYF
-,TRBJ1-1,TRBV10-3,-,TGTGCCATCAGCGTGACATCGGGGAACACTGAAGCTTTCTTT,CAISVTSGNTEAFF
-,TRBJ2-1,TRBV6-5,-,TGTGCCAGCTCCACCGCGGGCTTGGAACAGTTCTTC,CASSTAGLEQFF
once,TRBJ2-7,TRBV9,TRBD2,TGTGCCAGCTCGGGAGGGGACTCTGCTTACGAGCAGTACTTC,CASSGGDSAYEQYF
few,TRBJ2-3,TRBV21-1,-,TGTGCCAGCAGCAGCCGCGGGGTCACAGATACGCAGTATTTT,CASSSRGVTDTQYF
-,TRBJ2-2,TRBV7-9,-,TGTGCCAGCAACCATTGGGGGATCCACAGGAACACCGGGGAGCTGTTTTTT,CASNHWGIHRNTGELFF
few,TRBJ1-1,TRBV30,-,TGTGCCTGGAGTGTACCCGCCCGGGATAGAGCTTTCTTT,CAWSVPARDRAFF
-,TRBJ2-7,TRBV6-5,-,TGTGCCAGCAGTTACGGCCCCCGCTCCTACGAGCAGTACTTC,CASSYGPRSYEQYF
-,TRBJ1-1,TRBV10-3,-,TGTGCCATCACTCAGGGGTCGAGAAACACTGAAGCTTTCTTT,CAITQGSRNTEAFF
-,TRBJ1-1,TRBV28,-,TGTGCCAGCAGTTTATTTGCGGGGGGCGGCACTGAAGCTTTCTTT,CASSLFAGGGTEAFF
-,TRBJ2-3,TRBV25-1,-,TGTGCCAGCAGTGACCCAAGCACAGATACGCAGTATTTT,CASSDPSTDTQYF
few,TRBJ2-7,TRBV5-4,-,TGTGCCAGCAGCTGGGACAACTACGAGCAGTACTTC,CASSWDNYEQYF
few,TRBJ1-4,TRBV10-3,-,TGTGCCATCAGTGAAGGGGAAAAACTGTTTTTT,CAISEGEKLFF
-,TRBJ2-1,TRBV29-1,-,TGCAGCGTTGACATACAGGCTACCCGAAGGGAGCAGTTCTTC,CSVDIQATRREQFF
-,TRBJ2-5,TRBV9,-,TGTGCCAGCAGCCCCCGCTCCTTAGAGACCCAGTACTTC,CASSPRSLETQYF
-,TRBJ2-1,TRBV5-1,-,TGCGCCAGCAGCGCCAGTGAGGTGCAGTTCTTC,CASSASEVQFF
-,TRBJ2-7,TRBV29-1,-,TGCAGCGTTGCCCCACAGGACTACGAGCAGTACTTC,CSVAPQDYEQYF
-,TRBJ1-1,TRBV5-6,TRBD1,TGTGCCAGCAGCTCCCCGGGACAGGGAAACACTGAAGCTTTCTTT,CASSSPGQGNTEAFF
few,TRBJ2-1,TRBV4-3,-,TGCGCCAGCAGCCAAGTGGGAAGTTACAATGAGCAGTTCTTC,CASSQVGSYNEQFF
-,TRBJ1-2,TRBV18,-,TGTGCCAGCTCACCCGCAGGGAACTATGGCTACACCTTC,CASSPAGNYGYTF
-,TRBJ1-6,TRBV7-9,-,TGTGCCAGCAGATCAACTACAGGGAATTCACCCCTCCACTTT,CASRSTTGNSPLHF
-,TRBJ2-5,TRBV7-9,-,TGTGCCAGCAGCCCGGCCCGGGCTAGTCAAGAGACCCAGTACTTC,CASSPARASQETQYF
-,TRBJ1-2,TRBV5-1,TRBD1,TGCGCCAGCAGCTTGGCCGGGACAGGGGAGAACTATGGCTACACCTTC,CASSLAGTGENYGYTF
once,TRBJ1-6,TRBV18,-,TGTGCCAGCTCAAATTTAAACGAGGTGGATTCACCCCTCCACTTT,CASSNLNEVDSPLHF
few,TRBJ1-2,TRBV7-9,-,TGTGCCAGCACCCAGGACGTTGGGGGCTACACCTTC,CASTQDVGGYTF
few,TRBJ2-1,TRBV7-2,-,TGTGCCAGCAGCTTAGCGGGGCCTTACAATGAGCAGTTCTTC,CASSLAGPYNEQFF